Listed below are T cell receptor beta chains from one sample, sequenced in a study of regulatory T cells in long-lasting Graves disease. TCRdb fed the multiplex PCR reads into MiXCR, producing one record per CDR3 protein. The sample lists more than 450,000 distinct CDR3 sequences, around 16% occurring once. These data also formed part of another study, on T cells in Graves' hyperthyroidism and ophthalmopathy.

The sequencing here drew on peripheral blood mononuclear cells (PBMCs), taken at new diagnosis, from a patient treated with antithyroid drugs. These receptors all stem from a man between 40 and 49 years old with Graves disease. Both conserved end residues are part of each CDR3. A D gene is named only where the DNA matches it firmly. Some rows mark clone size as missing; the rest say once, few, many or name a class of expanded clone.

TRBJ2-7 | TRBD2 | few | 15 | TRBV6-5 | TGTGCCAGCAGTTACGCTAGCGGGAGGATTTACGAGCAGTACTTC | CASSYASGRIYEQYF
TRBJ2-3 | - | many | 15 | TRBV29-1 | TGCAGCGTGGAGGACTGGAGCTCTAGCACAGATACGCAGTATTTT | CSVEDWSSSTDTQYF
TRBJ2-1 | TRBD2 | - | 18 | TRBV6-5 | TGTGCCAGCAGTTTGGGTCCCGGCGGGAGGGCCTACTACAATGAGCAGTTCTTC | CASSLGPGGRAYYNEQFF
TRBJ2-1 | - | - | 17 | TRBV19 | TGTGCCAGTAGTAGCGCCCGGGACAACTTGGCGTACAATGAGCAGTTCTTC | CASSSARDNLAYNEQFF
TRBJ2-1 | - | many | 14 | TRBV30 | TGTGCCTGGAGTAAGACGGGGACCTACAATGAGCAGTTCTTC | CAWSKTGTYNEQFF
TRBJ2-1 | TRBD2 | few | 14 | TRBV28 | TGTGCCAGCAGTACCTTACTAGCGCCCAATGAGCAGTTCTTC | CASSTLLAPNEQFF
TRBJ2-1 | TRBD2 | many | 14 | TRBV12-3/TRBV12-4 | TGTGCCAGCAGTTTTCAGCGGGAGTACGGTGAGCAGTTCTTC | CASSFQREYGEQFF
TRBJ1-1 | TRBD1 | many | 15 | TRBV20-1 | TGCAGTGCGACGACTTCCGGGACAGGGAACACTGAAGCTTTCTTT | CSATTSGTGNTEAFF
TRBJ2-3 | - | many | 14 | TRBV9 | TGTGCCAGCAGCGTAGAGCAGTACACAGATACGCAGTATTTT | CASSVEQYTDTQYF
TRBJ2-3 | - | many | 14 | TRBV5-1 | TGCGCCAGCAGCTTGGCCGACCTAGAAGATACGCAGTATTTT | CASSLADLEDTQYF
TRBJ2-7 | - | - | 14 | TRBV9 | TGTGCCAGCAGCGTAGATTACGGCTCCTACGAGCAGTACTTC | CASSVDYGSYEQYF
TRBJ2-7 | - | many | 13 | TRBV28 | TGTGCCAGCAGTTCCTCCAGCAGGGACGAGCAGTACTTC | CASSSSSRDEQYF
TRBJ1-1 | TRBD1 | many | 15 | TRBV7-9 | TGTGCCAGCAGCCCAGGACAGGGGCCGAATACTGAAGCTTTCTTT | CASSPGQGPNTEAFF
TRBJ2-5 | TRBD1 | - | 16 | TRBV28 | TGTGCCAGCAGTTTACCCGGGACAGGGCGACAAGAGACCCAGTACTTC | CASSLPGTGRQETQYF
TRBJ2-1 | - | many | 14 | TRBV3-1 | TGTGCCAGCAGCCAAGTTCATAGTAACAATGAGCAGTTCTTC | CASSQVHSNNEQFF
TRBJ1-6 | - | many | 13 | TRBV20-1 | TGCAGTGCTAGAGCAATTAATAATTCACCCCTCCACTTT | CSARAINNSPLHF
TRBJ2-7 | TRBD2 | many | 13 | TRBV7-9 | TGTGCCAGCAGCTTACGGGGGGGCTACGAGCAGTACTTC | CASSLRGGYEQYF
TRBJ2-3 | - | many | 17 | TRBV20-1 | TGCAGTGCTAGAGAATGGGCCGGGAGCCGGAGCACAGATACGCAGTATTTT | CSAREWAGSRSTDTQYF
TRBJ2-5 | - | many | 15 | TRBV6-5 | TGTGCCAGCAGTTACGGCGTCAGGGACGGGGAGACCCAGTACTTC | CASSYGVRDGETQYF
TRBJ2-7 | - | - | 14 | TRBV12-3/TRBV12-4 | TGTGCCAGCAGTCAGACCGGGGCACTCCACGAGCAGTACTTC | CASSQTGALHEQYF
TRBJ2-5 | TRBD2 | many | 13 | TRBV20-1 | TGCAGTGCTTTACTAGCGGTTCAAGAGACCCAGTACTTC | CSALLAVQETQYF
TRBJ2-3 | TRBD1 | - | 17 | TRBV7-8 | TGTGCCAGCAGCTTAGCGACAGGGGTTAAGGAGACAGATACGCAGTATTTT | CASSLATGVKETDTQYF
TRBJ2-1 | TRBD1 | many | 13 | TRBV29-1 | TGCAGCGTTGGTCGGACAGGGAAGAATGAGCAGTTCTTC | CSVGRTGKNEQFF
TRBJ1-1 | TRBD1 | many | 16 | TRBV19 | TGTGCCAGTAGTATCAGGACAGGGTATGTGAACACTGAAGCTTTCTTT | CASSIRTGYVNTEAFF
TRBJ2-2 | TRBD1 | many | 15 | TRBV28 | TGTGCCAGCAGTGCGACAGGGGCTCACACCGGGGAGCTGTTTTTT | CASSATGAHTGELFF
TRBJ2-3 | - | few | 15 | TRBV10-1 | TGCGCCAGCAGTGAGTCGGGCCCAAAAGGGGATACGCAGTATTTT | CASSESGPKGDTQYF
TRBJ2-5 | TRBD2 | - | 13 | TRBV12-3/TRBV12-4 | TGTGCCAGCAGTCGACTCGGGGGGGAGACCCAGTACTTC | CASSRLGGETQYF
TRBJ2-7 | TRBD1 | many | 15 | TRBV28 | TGTGCCAGCAGTGCTATGGGACAGGGTAAATACGAGCAGTACTTC | CASSAMGQGKYEQYF
TRBJ1-1 | - | many | 12 | TRBV20-1 | TGCAGTGCTAGGAGCTTTGGGACTGAAGCTTTCTTT | CSARSFGTEAFF
TRBJ2-4 | TRBD2 | many | 17 | TRBV6-2/TRBV6-3 | TGTGCCAGCAGTTACTCTGGCCTAGCGGGAGTCAAAAACATTCAGTACTTC | CASSYSGLAGVKNIQYF
TRBJ2-2 | - | many | 14 | TRBV3-1 | TGTGCCAGCAGCCAAGGGAGGGCGGTCGGGGAGCTGTTTTTT | CASSQGRAVGELFF
TRBJ2-3 | TRBD2 | - | 14 | TRBV2 | TGTGCCAGCCGGACTAGCGGGGGCACAGATACGCAGTATTTT | CASRTSGGTDTQYF
TRBJ2-7 | TRBD1 | many | 15 | TRBV2 | TGTGCCAGCAGTGTGGGACAGGGGGCGGTTTACGAGCAGTACTTC | CASSVGQGAVYEQYF
TRBJ2-7 | - | few | 13 | TRBV7-9 | TGTGCCAGCGTTCGGGGCTTGGACTACGAGCAGTACTTC | CASVRGLDYEQYF
TRBJ2-5 | - | few | 10 | TRBV29-1 | TGCGCATTCAGACAAGAGACCCAGTACTTC | CAFRQETQYF
TRBJ2-7 | TRBD2 | few | 15 | TRBV20-1 | TGCAGTGCAAACGAGGGGATCGGGAGGTGGTACGAGCAGTACTTC | CSANEGIGRWYEQYF
TRBJ2-1 | TRBD2 | - | 14 | TRBV6-1 | TGTGCCAGCAGTACCCCGGGAGGGGGGGATGAGCAGTTCTTC | CASSTPGGGDEQFF
TRBJ2-2 | - | - | 15 | TRBV6-1 | TGTGCCAGCAGTGTAGGGGCCGCGAACACCGGGGAGCTGTTTTTT | CASSVGAANTGELFF
TRBJ2-1 | - | many | 15 | TRBV20-1 | TGCAGTGCTAGTTCGGTGGAGACCGTTTACAATGAGCAGTTCTTC | CSASSVETVYNEQFF
TRBJ2-1 | TRBD2 | once | 15 | TRBV11-2 | TGTGCCAGCAGCTTTGGACTAGCGGGAGATAGTGAGCAGTTCTTC | CASSFGLAGDSEQFF
TRBJ2-7 | TRBD2 | - | 18 | TRBV6-1 | TGTGCCAGCAGTGAGGGCGGACTGGCGGGAGGGCCCTCCTACGAGCAGTACTTC | CASSEGGLAGGPSYEQYF
TRBJ2-6 | - | many | 17 | TRBV10-3 | TGTGCCATCACCAAGGAGGGACACCTCTCTGGGGCCAACGTCCTGACTTTC | CAITKEGHLSGANVLTF
TRBJ1-5 | - | - | 15 | TRBV19 | TGTGCCAGTTGGGAACAACGGGGGAGCAATCAGCCCCAGCATTTT | CASWEQRGSNQPQHF
TRBJ2-2 | TRBD2 | few | 20 | TRBV11-2 | TGTGCCAGCAGCTTAGGTCAGCGGGAGCCCGAAGAAGCGAACACCGGGGAGCTGTTTTTT | CASSLGQREPEEANTGELFF
TRBJ2-7 | - | many | 14 | TRBV28 | TGTGCCAGCACCGGGATGGGGCCGTCCTACGAGCAGTACTTC | CASTGMGPSYEQYF
TRBJ1-6 | - | many | 16 | TRBV7-3 | TGTGCCAGCAGCTTAGTTGGCAGGGGAGGGAATTCACCCCTCCACTTT | CASSLVGRGGNSPLHF
TRBJ2-4 | TRBD1 | few | 14 | TRBV3-1 | TGTGCCAGCAGCCAAAGACAGGGCAAAAACATTCAGTACTTC | CASSQRQGKNIQYF
TRBJ2-3 | TRBD2 | few | 14 | TRBV19 | TGTGCCAGTAGTCGGCGGGAGTTCACAGATACGCAGTATTTT | CASSRREFTDTQYF
TRBJ2-7 | - | many | 14 | TRBV27 | TGTGCCAGCAGTTCCGGTTCTCTAGCCTACGAGCAGTACTTC | CASSSGSLAYEQYF
TRBJ2-3 | - | many | 14 | TRBV2 | TGTGCCAGCAGTGGACAGGCGGGACGGGATACGCAGTATTTT | CASSGQAGRDTQYF